This T cell receptor beta chain emerged from a study of blood T cell repertoires in COVID-19. For recovered donors of Cohort 3, there were two negative PCRs, clearance, or symptom resolution. The CDR3 covers 15 residues. The germline gives CDR1 MNHEY, CDR2 SVGAGI. V lost 5 bases, J lost 6 bases, and 9 bases stayed unmatched. The table came from immunoSEQ multiplex PCR; TCRdb's copy has only in-frame clones and leaves some out. The data show 300,000 to 350,000 clones, 88% seen once. This sequence was found in a young man who had recovered from COVID-19. The sample taken for sequencing was PBMCs or T cells enriched from blood (not recorded which). This chain connects TRBV6-5 to TRBJ2-2; 7 bases align to TRBD1. CDR3 sequence: CASSPRQGSSGELFF. The CDR3 nucleotides read TGTGCCAGCAGTCCACGACAGGGTTCGTCCGGGGAGCTGTTTTTT.